This T cell receptor (beta chain) is drawn from a study of CD8 T cells in ankylosing spondylitis. CDR3 length equals 15 residues. Germline V gene sequence: CDR1 SGHDT, CDR2 YYEEEE. V was clipped by 0 bases and J by 0 bases, with 7 bases between them. This clonotype came up a few times. Its antigen is as yet unknown. Construction of TCR beta libraries was performed using quantitative 5'-RACE with molecular barcodes. TCRdb processed the 5' RACE reads anew with MiXCR; each CDR3 protein has one entry. The sample includes about 750,000 distinct CDR3 sequences, around 20% seen only once; the top ten take under 20%. Study-wide points: Seemingly characteristic of ankylosing spondylitis blood was a TCR beta motif consisting of under 10 highly homologous variants. Significant enrichment of disease-linked clones was reportedly seen in matched ankylosing spondylitis synovial fluid.

This sequence joins TRBV5-6 and TRBJ1-5; D unclear. Sequencing was carried out using blood, either unsorted or a sorted T cell fraction (not recorded which). The sequence came from a male donor with ankylosing spondylitis. Written as DNA, the CDR3 is TGTGCCAGCAGCTTGGGGACGGCTAGCAATCAGCCCCAGCATTTT. It is translated as CASSLGTASNQPQHF.